This T cell receptor (beta chain) emerged from a study of neurological immune-mediated disorders. Study findings and constraints: The highest TCR clonal expansion occurred in HTLV-1-associated myelopathy; multiple sclerosis fell below healthy controls. Expanded clones shared no CDR3 amino acid sequences across subjects, suggesting private repertoires in all groups.

V was trimmed by 0 bases and J by 4 bases, leaving 9 bases between them. CDR1 SEHNR and CDR2 FQNEAQ come from the germline V gene (reference sequence). The CDR3 length is 14 residues. This clonotype was recorded many times. The antigen remains undetermined. The making of cDNA relied on 5'RACE with 10-nucleotide random UMIs. TCRdb reprocessed the 5' RACE reads with MiXCR, giving one entry per CDR3 protein. The sample yields about 25,000 distinct CDR3 sequences, around an eighth seen once. This clonotype was obtained from a woman in her thirties or forties with HTLV-1-associated myelopathy (HAM/TSP). Material for sequencing was PBMCs. The V and J genes are TRBV7-9 and TRBJ1-2; possibly TRBD1 for D (5 bases). This CDR3 reads CASSLAGTTYGYTF. DNA for the CDR3: TGTGCCAGCAGCTTAGCAGGGACTACCTATGGCTACACCTTC.